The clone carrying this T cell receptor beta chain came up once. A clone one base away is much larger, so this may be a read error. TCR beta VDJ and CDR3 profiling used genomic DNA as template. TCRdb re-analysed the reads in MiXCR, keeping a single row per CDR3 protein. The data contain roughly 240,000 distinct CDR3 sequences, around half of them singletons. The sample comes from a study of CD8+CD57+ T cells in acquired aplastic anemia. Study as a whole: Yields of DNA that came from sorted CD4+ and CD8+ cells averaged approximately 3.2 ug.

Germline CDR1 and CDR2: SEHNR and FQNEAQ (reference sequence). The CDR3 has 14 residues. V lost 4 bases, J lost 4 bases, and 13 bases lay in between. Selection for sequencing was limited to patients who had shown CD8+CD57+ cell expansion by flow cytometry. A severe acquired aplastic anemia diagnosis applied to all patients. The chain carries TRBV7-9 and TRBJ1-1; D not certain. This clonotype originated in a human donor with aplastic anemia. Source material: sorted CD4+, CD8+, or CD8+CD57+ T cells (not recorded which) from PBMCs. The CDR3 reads CASSSARVPTEAFF. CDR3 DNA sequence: TGTGCCAGCAGCTCGGCGAGGGTACCCACTGAAGCTTTCTTT.